The 29 T cell receptor beta chains presented below share a single source sample, sequenced in a study of response to subunit inactivated influenza vaccine. TCRdb re-derived calls from the RT-PCR reads in MiXCR, one entry per CDR3 protein. The sample lists around 790,000 distinct CDR3 sequences, roughly 20% occurring once. The material was PBMCs from blood, obtained more than 4 days after vaccination. Every receptor here comes from a man aged 50 or older who received an inactivated influenza vaccine.

The chain links TRBV15 to TRBJ1-1; D perhaps matches TRBD1 (6 bases). Germline assignment: CDR1 LNHNV and CDR2 YYDKDF (reference sequence). Trimming cost V 4 bases and J 10 bases, with 19 bases left between them. The CDR3 spans 14 residues. The CDR3 protein is CATSISRGDAGAFF. For the CDR3, the DNA is TGTGCCACCAGCATCTCCAGGGGAGATGCTGGAGCTTTCTTT.

This clonotype was counted only a few times. The chain joins TRBV28 to TRBJ1-1; 7 nucleotides match TRBD1. CDR3 length: 16 residues. Looked up from germline, CDR1 is MDHEN and CDR2 is SYDVKM. Losses at the gene ends were 6 bases for V and 1 base for J; bases not matched to a gene: 11. In DNA form, the CDR3 reads TGTGCCAGCAGCCTCAGGGGGGGAAGGAAGAACACTGAAGCTTTCTTT. Encoded protein: CASSLRGGRKNTEAFF.

The rearrangement uses TRBV5-6 and TRBJ1-2, with 12 nucleotides matching TRBD1. Germline V CDR1 and CDR2: SGHDT, YYEEEE. This CDR3 has 17 amino acids. The J segment lost 5 bases and the V segment lost 4 bases, leaving 12 bases of the junction unmatched. The CDR3 sequence: CASSHGTGGSSFYGYTF. CDR3 sequence (DNA): TGTGCCAGCAGCCACGGGACAGGGGGCTCCTCTTTTTATGGCTACACCTTC.

This chain links TRBV4-1 with TRBJ1-1, with a tentative D call TRBD1 (5 bases). Trimming took 4 bases from V and 1 from J, leaving 13 bases between them. The CDR3 contains 15 residues. Germline lookup yields CDR1 MGHRA and CDR2 YSYEKL. CDR3 protein: CASSPPDSRNTEAFF. The CDR3 DNA sequence: TGCGCCAGCAGCCCCCCCGACAGCAGGAACACTGAAGCTTTCTTT.

V is TRBV2 and J is TRBJ2-5, with D maybe TRBD1 (5 bases). Germline V gene lookup returns CDR1 SNHLY and CDR2 FYNNEI. With 8 bases removed from V and 5 bases from J, the gap between germline ends came to 9 bases. The CDR3 covers 11 residues. The CDR3 spells CASSRVETQYF. The CDR3 DNA is TGTGCCAGCTCCAGGGTGGAGACCCAGTACTTC.

This clonotype was counted ten times or more. This rearrangement joins TRBV27 to TRBJ2-7; D is undetermined. The CDR3 totals 15 residues. Deletions cut 5 bases from V and 0 bases from J, with 14 bases between. Per the germline V gene, CDR1 is MNHEY and CDR2 is SMNVEV (reference sequence). The CDR3 loop is CASSPYHDPSYEQYF. As DNA, the CDR3 is TGTGCCAGCAGTCCTTATCACGACCCCTCCTACGAGCAGTACTTC.

This clonotype has only a few counts. The chain recombines TRBV11-2 with TRBJ2-2, with no clear D. V was trimmed by 0 bases and J by 6 bases, leaving 11 bases between them. The CDR3 covers 15 residues. The germline V gene encodes CDR1 SGHAT and CDR2 FQNNGV. This CDR3 is CASSLDLGIAGELFF. For the CDR3, the DNA is TGTGCCAGCAGCTTAGATCTGGGTATTGCCGGGGAGCTGTTTTTT.

This clonotype was detected only a few times. The chain couples TRBV11-2 to TRBJ2-1, with D tentatively TRBD1 or TRBD2 (5 bases each). The CDR3 has 17 residues. Per germline, CDR1 SGHAT and CDR2 FQNNGV. V was shortened by 5 bases and J by 1 base, with 18 bases between the two germline ends. The CDR3 DNA reads TGTGCCAGCAGCCCTACCCCCGGGGCCCTATCCTACAATGAGCAGTTCTTC. Translation: CASSPTPGALSYNEQFF. The variable domain in full, completed from reference TRBV11-2 and TRBJ2-1, reads EAGVAQSPRYKIIEKRQSVAFWCNPISGHATLYWYQQILGQGPKLLIQFQNNGVVDDSQLPKDRFSAERLKGVDSTLKIQPAKLEDSAVYLCASSPTPGALSYNEQFFGPGTRLTVL.

The chain combines TRBV12-3 or TRBV12-4 with TRBJ1-5, with TRBD1 matching 9 bases. This CDR3 spans 19 amino acids. The CDR3 DNA reads TGTACCTTCAGTTTCGACGTGACAGGGGGTCGTTGGAGCAATCAGCCCCAGCATTTT. Translation: CTFSFDVTGGRWSNQPQHF.

The V call is TRBV2, the J call TRBJ2-5; 8 bases align to TRBD1. Germline lookup yields CDR1 SNHLY and CDR2 FYNNEI. With 6 bases clipped from V and 0 bases from J, the junction kept 6 bases outside the gene matches. This CDR3 has 15 amino acids. CDR3 in amino acids: CASRPGTGYQETQYF. For the CDR3, the DNA is TGTGCCAGCAGGCCCGGGACAGGATACCAAGAGACCCAGTACTTC.

This clonotype has more than one count but fewer than ten. The chain uses TRBV5-5 and TRBJ2-1; TRBD2 is a possible D gene (5 bases). CDR1 SGHKS and CDR2 YYEKEE come from the germline V gene (reference sequence). Deletions cut 2 bases from V and 6 bases from J, with 12 bases between. The CDR3 runs 14 residues. The CDR3 spells CASSFLLGFNEQFF. CDR3 sequence (DNA): TGTGCCAGCAGCTTTCTACTAGGTTTCAATGAGCAGTTCTTC. The entire variable domain, with the rest obtained from reference TRBV5-5 and TRBJ2-1, is as follows: DAGVTQSPTHLIKTRGQQVTLRCSPISGHKSVSWYQQVLGQGPQFIFQYYEKEERGRGNFPDRFSARQFPNYSSELNVNALLLGDSALYLCASSFLLGFNEQFFGPGTRLTVL.

J is TRBJ2-5 and V is TRBV6-5, with 7 bases aligning to TRBD2. Per the germline V gene, CDR1 is MNHEY and CDR2 is SVGAGI. CDR3 length: 16 amino acids. Trimming at V came to 4 bases and at J to 4 bases, leaving 12 bases not matched to a gene. The CDR3 bases are TGTGCCAGCAGTTCCCGTCTATCCGCGGGAGTAGAGACCCAGTACTTC. Residues: CASSSRLSAGVETQYF.

This chain uses TRBV20-1 with TRBJ2-7; D possibly matches TRBD1 or TRBD2 (5 bases each). This CDR3 contains 15 residues. Germline loops: CDR1 DFQATT, CDR2 SNEGSKA (reference sequence). V was cut by 5 bases and J by 7 bases, with 24 bases left in between. This chain's CDR3 is CSAQTPGPSFTEQYF. Here the CDR3 DNA reads TGCAGTGCTCAAACCCCGGGGCCTAGCTTTACAGAGCAGTACTTC.

This clonotype has more than one count but fewer than ten. The chain joins TRBV4-3 to TRBJ2-5; 8 bases map to TRBD2. CDR1 and CDR2 from the germline V gene are LGHNA and YSLEER. The V gene end was trimmed by 0 bases and the J gene end by 0 bases; junction bases not matched to a gene: 3. The CDR3 has 16 residues. CDR3 bases: TGCGCCAGCAGCCAAGATAGCGGGGAGTACCAAGAGACCCAGTACTTC. Amino acid sequence: CASSQDSGEYQETQYF.

V gene TRBV20-1 combines with J gene TRBJ2-2, with 7 bases identical to TRBD2. Germline-derived CDR1 and CDR2 are DFQATT and SNEGSKA (reference sequence). The CDR3 covers 13 residues. Trimming at V came to 5 bases and at J to 4 bases, leaving 4 bases not matched to a gene. As DNA, the CDR3 is TGCAGTGCTGGGGGGAGGGGCACCGGGGAGCTGTTTTTT. As protein: CSAGGRGTGELFF.

This chain uses TRBV6-5 with TRBJ2-5; 8 nucleotides match TRBD1. The ends lost 4 bases at V and 12 bases at J; junction bases unmatched: 4. This CDR3 spans 11 amino acids. The germline V gene encodes CDR1 MNHEY and CDR2 SVGAGI. The CDR3 here is CASSSPTGEYF. The CDR3 nucleotides read TGTGCCAGCAGTTCCCCGACAGGGGAGTACTTC.

This rearrangement joins TRBV10-1 to TRBJ2-1, with 10 positions matching TRBD1. This CDR3 spans 16 amino acids. After removal of 3 bases from V and 6 bases from J, the junction contained 8 bases not matched to a gene. Germline V gene sequence: CDR1 WNHNN, CDR2 SYGVQD (reference sequence). CDR3 sequence reads: CASSDPVTGGRNEQFF. The CDR3 DNA reads TGCGCCAGCAGTGACCCTGTGACAGGGGGCCGCAATGAGCAGTTCTTC.

This clonotype was detected a few times. The V gene is TRBV24-1, the J gene TRBJ2-1; D is perhaps TRBD1 or TRBD2 (5 bases each). This CDR3 has 15 amino acids. In germline, CDR1 is KGHDR, CDR2 SFDVKD. V dropped 5 bases and J dropped 0 bases, with 10 bases sitting between them. Here the CDR3 DNA reads TGTGCCACCAGTGCTCGGGACCACTCCTACAATGAGCAGTTCTTC. This gives the protein CATSARDHSYNEQFF.

With regard to this clonotype: A read error may produce the germline difference seen at one junction end. This chain joins TRBV3-1 and TRBJ1-2; 9 nucleotides line up with TRBD1. The CDR3 is made up of 18 amino acids. CDR1 and CDR2 (germline): LGHDT, YNNKEL (reference sequence). Here the CDR3 DNA reads TGTGCCTGCAGCCAAGTTCTTACCCGGACAGGGGCTATTTATGGCTACACCTTC. It encodes CACSQVLTRTGAIYGYTF.

A remark on this clonotype: One end of the junction varies from germline; a read error may be responsible. This sequence joins TRBV6-2 or TRBV6-3 and TRBJ2-2; D possibly matches TRBD1 or TRBD2 (5 bases each). The CDR3 length is 14 residues. Per the germline V gene, CDR1 is MNHEY and CDR2 is SVGEGT. DNA of the CDR3: TGTGCCAGCAGTGACAGACTCTACACCGGGGAGCTGCTTTTT. It yields the protein CASSDRLYTGELLF.

The chain employs TRBV5-1 and TRBJ2-7; weak D call: TRBD1 (5 bases). V was pared by 3 bases and J by 12 bases, with 16 bases between. CDR1 SGHRS and CDR2 YFSETQ come from the germline V gene. CDR3 size: 12 residues. CDR3 nucleotide sequence: TGCGCCAGCAGCTCTGGTAGGGGCCCCCCGTACTTC. Protein: CASSSGRGPPYF.

This clonotype was seen only a few times. This chain uses TRBV9 with TRBJ2-3, with D perhaps matching TRBD2 (5 bases). The CDR3 loop spans 15 amino acids. Germline V gene lookup returns CDR1 SGDLS and CDR2 YYNGEE. The V end lost 2 bases, the J end lost 2 bases, and 12 bases lay between the germline ends. CDR3 DNA: TGTGCCAGCAGCGTGGAGGTCGCTAACACAGATACGCAGTATTTT. It codes for CASSVEVANTDTQYF.

Remarks on this clonotype: One end of the junction varies from germline; a read error may be responsible. The genes are TRBV12-3 or TRBV12-4 and TRBJ2-3; the match to TRBD1 covers 9 bases. The CDR3 runs to 15 residues. CDR3 sequence reads: CASSPRDRVTDTQSF. As DNA, the CDR3 is TGTGCCAGCAGTCCCCGGGACAGGGTCACAGATACGCAGTCTTTT.

The chain recombines TRBV20-1 with TRBJ1-4; D remains unclear. Germline CDR1 reads DFQATT; CDR2 reads SNEGSKA (reference sequence). V shed 3 bases and J shed 0 bases, with 8 bases lying between them. The CDR3 sequence is 14 residues long. For the CDR3, the DNA is TGCAGTGCTAGTGGGAGCGCAACTAATGAAAAACTGTTTTTT. Translation: CSASGSATNEKLFF.

V is TRBV12-3 or TRBV12-4 and J is TRBJ2-3; TRBD2 agrees at 14 bases. CDR3 length equals 17 residues. V lost 5 bases and J lost 4; bases outside the gene matches: 8. The CDR3, as DNA: TGTGCCAGCAGTCTGACTAGCGGGGGGGCGGGCGCAGATACGCAGTATTTT. This gives the protein CASSLTSGGAGADTQYF.

The gene calls are TRBV12-3 or TRBV12-4 and TRBJ2-3; 7 bases are shared with TRBD2. The CDR3 contains 15 residues. Trimming at V came to 6 bases and at J to 3 bases, leaving 9 bases not matched to a gene. This chain's CDR3 is CASSHGDYLTDTQYF. CDR3 DNA sequence: TGTGCCAGCAGCCACGGGGACTACTTGACAGATACGCAGTATTTT.

Turning to this clonotype: A much larger clone differs by one base, so this may be a read error. The rearrangement joins TRBV20-1 to TRBJ1-1; tentative D call: TRBD1 (6 bases). The length of the CDR3 is 13 residues. Trimming left V 1 base short and J 1 base short, with 7 bases between. Germline V lookup: CDR1 DFQATT, CDR2 SNEGSKA (reference sequence). The CDR3 region has the DNA TGCAGTGCTAGAGGACAGGCGAACACTGAAGCTTTCTTT. Translated, it gives CSARGQANTEAFF.

The chain combines TRBV7-2 with TRBJ2-7; no definite D call. This CDR3 comprises 14 residues. Looked up from germline, CDR1 is SGHTA and CDR2 is FQGNSA. The ends were cut back, 3 bases at V and 3 bases at J, with 12 bases in the middle. The CDR3 nucleotides are TGTGCCAGCAGCTTTTACGCCCAAAACTACGAGCAGTACTTC. Encoded protein: CASSFYAQNYEQYF.

This chain joins TRBV7-2 and TRBJ2-3, with D tentatively TRBD1 (5 bases). Per germline, CDR1 SGHTA and CDR2 FQGNSA. This CDR3 is 14 amino acids long. Deletions cut 2 bases from V and 4 bases from J, with 10 bases between. CDR3 loop: CASSLSGYPDTQYF. The CDR3 coding sequence is TGTGCCAGCAGCTTATCAGGGTACCCAGATACGCAGTATTTT.